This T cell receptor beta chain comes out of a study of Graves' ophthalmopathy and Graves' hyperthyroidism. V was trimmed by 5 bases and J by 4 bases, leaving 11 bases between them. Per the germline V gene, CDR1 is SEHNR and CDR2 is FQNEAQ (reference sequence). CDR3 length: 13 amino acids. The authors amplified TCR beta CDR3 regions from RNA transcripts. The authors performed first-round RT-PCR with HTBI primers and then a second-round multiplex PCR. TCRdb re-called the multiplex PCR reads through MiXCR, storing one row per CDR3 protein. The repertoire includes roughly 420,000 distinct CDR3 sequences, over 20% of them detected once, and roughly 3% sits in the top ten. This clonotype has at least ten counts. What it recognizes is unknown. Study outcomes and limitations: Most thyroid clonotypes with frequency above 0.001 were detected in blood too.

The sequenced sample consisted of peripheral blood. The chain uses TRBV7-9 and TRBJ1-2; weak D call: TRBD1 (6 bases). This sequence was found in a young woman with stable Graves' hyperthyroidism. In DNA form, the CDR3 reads TGTGCCAGCAGCCTAGGGGACATCTATGGCTACACCTTC. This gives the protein CASSLGDIYGYTF.